This T cell receptor (beta chain) was obtained from a study of blood T cells in healthy people across ages (dated by TCRdb to the mid-2010s). Describing the broader study: In model experiments, template switching captured about one uniquely barcoded TCR beta cDNA molecule for every two T cells. To track age-related changes in TCR beta repertoire diversity, the study relied on deep sequencing normalized with unique cDNA molecular identifiers. The donors were split into four age groups: young (average 16 years), middle-aged (nearly 40), aged (more than 60) and long-lived (over 75). To avoid experimental bias, donors of different ages were randomly spread across the sequencing lanes. For two donors (one aged 18 to 29 and one aged 80 or older), the study analyzed two additional independent replicas of 1 million unique cDNA reads from the same blood draw. What the work shows at the level of the full study, not this receptor alone: A strong correlation was found between observed TCR beta diversity and the percentage of naive T cells measured by flow cytometry. Compared with the aged group, the long-lived group had more naive CD4+ T cells, fewer expanded clones and increased TCR diversity, suggesting age selection. Because the CMV infection status of the donors was unknown, age-related changes in expanded clonotypes may potentially have been confounded. Total diversity estimates from one million sequenced T cells were considered lower bounds and underestimates. Observed TCR beta diversity per million T cells fell roughly linearly with age, and a significant reduction was already apparent by age about 38. Since profiling was done on bulk unsorted PBMCs, naive and antigen-experienced compartments could not be conclusively compared.

This clonotype has only a few counts. No antigen is known for it. No base quality information exists; no much larger clone differs at one position. The library was built by means of 5' RACE. Instrument used: Illumina HiSeq 2500. A second PCR of roughly 6 to 11 cycles was performed with a sample-barcoded 5' primer and a J-beta primer mix. Each TCR beta cDNA molecule received a unique molecular identifier from a template-switch 5' adaptor carrying 12 random nucleotides. At least 2.5 million CDR3-containing paired-end reads were obtained from each sample. First-strand cDNA synthesis was performed from all RNA using the Mint cDNA synthesis kit, with priming by a TRBC-specific oligonucleotide. Following uracil-DNA glycosylase treatment, all cDNA underwent a first 18-cycle PCR with the universal primers M1SS and BC2_uni_R. The published analysis was carried out like this. For normalization, 1 million high-quality reads, each with a distinct molecular identifier, were randomly selected from each sample. Reads with shared molecular identifiers were discarded instead of being binned into consensus sequences. CDR3 identification, clonotype clustering and error correction used MiTCR with a Q25 quality threshold and the strictest error-elimination algorithm. Lower-bound total TCR beta diversity was estimated with a nonparametric unseen species model using Euler transformation. TCRdb itself trimmed the public reads at Q25 with fastp, ran MiXCR and retained productive beta chains. Here each entry gathers all rows of one CDR3 protein and keeps the most common genes and DNA. TCRdb's processing, not the study's, gives the V and J calls here. Counted in this sample were more than 500,000 distinct CDR3 sequences; 27% of them appeared once. The ten most abundant clones make up approximately 18% of the sample.

Including the terminal cysteine and phenylalanine, the CDR3 comprises 16 residues. Of all the DNA, just the CDR3 is kept, 48 bases in frame from base 1. V was cut back by 4 bases and J by 1 base, leaving a gap of 14 bases between them. The germline V gene encodes CDR1 SGHDN and CDR2 FVKESK. Systemically healthy Caucasian individuals from Russia, roughly 40 in total and aged about 6 to 100 years, were included as donors. Each donor gave around 9.8 milliliters of peripheral blood, collected into EDTA-treated Vacutainer tubes. PBMCs were isolated by Ficoll-Paque density-gradient centrifugation, with at least 6.5 million obtained per sample. Total RNA was extracted from PBMCs with Trizol reagent, with at least 6 micrograms obtained per sample. The percentages of naive CD45RAhigh/CD27high T cells were determined by flow cytometry on a PBMC aliquot from every donor.

The rearranged chain carries TRBV14 and TRBJ1-3; the D gene is perhaps TRBD1, from 5 matching bases. The clonotype comes from a woman in her 70s in good health. Sequencing was performed on blood. The CDR3 protein: CASSPWGRSSGNTIYF. The DNA sequence follows: TGTGCCAGCAGCCCATGGGGGAGGTCTTCTGGAAACACCATATATTTT. The full variable domain, completed from the reference TRBV14 and TRBJ1-3 proteins outside the CDR3, reads EAGVTQFPSHSVIEKGQTVTLRCDPISGHDNLYWYRRVMGKEIKFLLHFVKESKQDESGMPNNRFLAERTGGTYSTLKVQPAELEDSGVYFCASSPWGRSSGNTIYFGEGSWLTVV.